Shown below are 20 T cell receptor beta chains from a single sample sequenced in a study of blood T cell repertoires in COVID-19. The repertoire was sequenced with immunoSEQ multiplex PCR; TCRdb's copy has only in-frame clones and lacks some. The profile shows about 190,000 clones, around 90% of them singletons. Sequenced input: peripheral blood. The receptors were gathered from a man aged 40-49 years with acute or convalescent COVID-19.

The V and J genes are TRBV4-2 and TRBJ2-7, with 9 bases aligning to TRBD2. J lost 0 bases, V lost 6 bases, and 3 bases had no gene match. Germline V gene sequence: CDR1 LGHNA, CDR2 YNFKEQ. The CDR3 is 14 amino acids. CDR3: CASRRGGDSYEQYF. CDR3 DNA: TGTGCCAGCAGGCGCGGGGGGGACTCCTACGAGCAGTACTTC.

This chain uses TRBV18 with TRBJ1-2; perhaps TRBD1 as D (5 bases). Germline V CDR1 and CDR2: KGHSH, LQKENI. The V end lost 0 bases, the J end lost 4 bases, and 18 bases lay between the germline ends. The CDR3 extends over 17 amino acids. CDR3 bases: TGTGCCAGCTCACCACCCGTCATGGAGGGACGAGGCTATGGCTACACCTTC. This sequence encodes CASSPPVMEGRGYGYTF.

Of note for this clone: A read error may produce the germline difference seen at one junction end. V usage is TRBV7-7 and J usage is TRBJ2-5; 10 bases map to TRBD1. This CDR3 is built from 15 residues. The germline V gene has CDR1 SSHAT and CDR2 FNYEAQ (reference sequence). The CDR3 nucleotides are TGTGCTAGCAGCTCGGGACAGGGGTCTCAAGAGACCCAGTACTTC. This codes for CASSSGQGSQETQYF.

CDR3 residues: CASSWPRGNEKLFF. The CDR3 DNA reads as TGTGCCAGCAGCTGGCCCCGGGGTAATGAAAAACTGTTTTTT. The chain joins TRBV7-9 to TRBJ1-4; D remains unclear. The CDR3 is made up of 14 amino acids. Per the germline V gene, CDR1 is SEHNR and CDR2 is FQNEAQ (reference sequence). The V gene lost 4 bases and the J gene lost 4 bases, with 10 bases spanning the gap.

V usage is TRBV27 and J usage is TRBJ1-1, with D perhaps TRBD1 (5 bases). V dropped 5 bases and J dropped 7 bases, with 20 bases sitting between them. Germline values: CDR1 MNHEY, CDR2 SMNVEV (reference sequence). The CDR3 sequence is 15 residues long. CDR3 residues: CASSPLGEEVDEAFF. CDR3 in DNA: TGTGCCAGCAGTCCGCTGGGGGAGGAAGTCGATGAAGCTTTCTTT.

The V gene is TRBV11-2, the J gene TRBJ2-3; the match to TRBD2 covers 8 bases. Germline CDR1 SGHAT, CDR2 FQNNGV. V shed 1 base, J shed 3 bases, and the junction held 6 bases outside the gene matches. The CDR3 has 16 residues. CDR3 in amino acids: CASSLVAGGMTDTQYF. CDR3 DNA sequence: TGTGCCAGCAGCTTAGTGGCGGGGGGAATGACAGATACGCAGTATTTT.

The rearrangement uses TRBV6-2 or TRBV6-3 and TRBJ1-2, with D possibly being TRBD1 (5 bases). The germline gives CDR1 MNHEY, CDR2 SVGEGT. The CDR3 is made up of 16 amino acids. Trimming cost V 2 bases and J 7 bases, with 20 bases left between them. The CDR3 loop reads CASSYARHHGQGGYTF. The DNA for the CDR3 is TGTGCCAGCAGTTACGCCCGACACCATGGGCAGGGTGGCTACACCTTC.

The chain employs TRBV4-1 and TRBJ2-7; 9 nucleotides line up with TRBD2. This CDR3 has 19 amino acids. After removal of 0 bases from V and 2 bases from J, the junction contained 14 bases not matched to a gene. Germline values: CDR1 MGHRA, CDR2 YSYEKL. The CDR3 reads CASSQERRIAGAQTYEQYF. The CDR3 nucleotides read TGCGCCAGCAGCCAAGAGAGGAGAATAGCGGGGGCTCAAACCTACGAGCAGTACTTC.

The chain employs TRBV5-4 and TRBJ1-2; D ambiguous. CDR1 and CDR2 (germline): SGHNT, YYREEE (reference sequence). V lost 3 bases to trimming and J lost 6 bases, with 15 bases between them. This CDR3 contains 14 residues. CDR3 sequence: CASSWGRGSNGYTF. The DNA of the CDR3 is TGTGCCAGCAGCTGGGGTCGGGGATCAAATGGCTACACCTTC. Complete variable domain (other parts from reference TRBV5-4 and TRBJ1-2): ETGVTQSPTHLIKTRGQQVTLRCSSQSGHNTVSWYQQALGQGPQFIFQYYREEENGRGNFPPRFSGLQFPNYSSELNVNALELDDSALYLCASSWGRGSNGYTFGSGTRLTVV.

The chain employs TRBV29-1 and TRBJ2-1; the D is unclear. Trimming pared 7 bases from V and 5 bases from J, leaving 6 bases between. The CDR3 length is 10 residues. Germline loops: CDR1 SQVTM, CDR2 ANQGSEA. CDR3 bases: TGCAGCGGCGCCCACAATGAGCAGTTCTTC. Amino acid sequence: CSGAHNEQFF.

The CDR3 nucleotides read TGTGCCTGGAGTGTACTAGTTGGAAACACCATATATTTT. This codes for CAWSVLVGNTIYF. The chain is built from TRBV30 and TRBJ1-3; D is ambiguous. V was shortened by 0 bases and J by 3 bases, with 6 bases between the two germline ends. Germline CDR1 and CDR2: GTSNPN and SVGIG (reference sequence). This CDR3 comprises 13 residues.

V gene TRBV11-2 combines with J gene TRBJ2-3, with 7 bases lining up with TRBD1. The germline gives CDR1 SGHAT, CDR2 FQNNGV. Trimming at V came to 5 bases and at J to 2 bases, leaving 10 bases not matched to a gene. The CDR3 is 16 residues long. CDR3 DNA: TGTGCCAGCAGCCCACAGGGGTTTTTCCCCACAGATACGCAGTATTTT. It codes for CASSPQGFFPTDTQYF.

J is TRBJ1-3 and V is TRBV9; 10 bases line up with TRBD1. V lost 3 bases to trimming and J lost 0 bases; unmatched junction nucleotides: 3. CDR1 is SGDLS and CDR2 is YYNGEE in the germline V gene. CDR3 size: 16 residues. For the CDR3, the DNA is TGTGCCAGCAGCGGACAGGGGGCCGCCTCTGGAAACACCATATATTTT. Translation: CASSGQGAASGNTIYF.

This sequence joins TRBV7-3 and TRBJ1-4; D is unclear. CDR1 SGHTA and CDR2 FQGTGA come from the germline V gene. The CDR3 has 13 residues. Trimming removed 4 bases from V and 4 bases from J, with 7 bases in between. In DNA, the CDR3 is TGTGCCAGCAGCTCCGGGGTTAATGAAAAACTGTTTTTT. This translates into CASSSGVNEKLFF. Drawing the rest from reference TRBV7-3 and TRBJ1-4, the complete variable domain is GAGVSQTPSNKVTEKGKYVELRCDPISGHTALYWYRQSLGQGPEFLIYFQGTGAADDSGLPNDRFFAVRPEGSVSTLKIQRTERGDSAVYLCASSSGVNEKLFFGSGTQLSVL.

The chain carries TRBV13 and TRBJ2-7; 11 nucleotides line up with TRBD2. This CDR3 region has 16 residues. Losses at the gene ends were 5 bases for V and 3 bases for J; bases not matched to a gene: 9. From germline, CDR1 is PRHDT and CDR2 FYEKMQ (reference sequence). In DNA form, the CDR3 reads TGTGCCAGCAGCGCTGGGACCGGGACTAGCGGCTACGAGCAGTACTTC. Translated: CASSAGTGTSGYEQYF.

This chain uses TRBV5-4 with TRBJ2-3; possible D gene TRBD1, 6 bases. The CDR3 spans 13 residues. The germline gives CDR1 SGHNT, CDR2 YYREEE (reference sequence). The V gene lost 4 bases and the J gene lost 4 bases, with 10 bases spanning the gap. The chain's CDR3 is CASSRDIPDTQYF. DNA for the CDR3: TGTGCCAGCAGCCGGGACATACCAGATACGCAGTATTTT. The full variable domain, its missing parts supplied by reference TRBV5-4 and TRBJ2-3, is ETGVTQSPTHLIKTRGQQVTLRCSSQSGHNTVSWYQQALGQGPQFIFQYYREEENGRGNFPPRFSGLQFPNYSSELNVNALELDDSALYLCASSRDIPDTQYFGPGTRLTVL.

The chain recombines TRBV18 with TRBJ1-2; TRBD1 aligns across 9 bases. The CDR3 extends over 13 amino acids. CDR1 KGHSH and CDR2 LQKENI come from the germline V gene. After removal of 3 bases from V and 7 bases from J, the junction contained 3 bases not matched to a gene. The CDR3 protein is CASSPTGGSGYTF. In nucleotides, the CDR3 is TGTGCCAGCTCACCGACAGGGGGTTCTGGCTACACCTTC.

This chain connects TRBV10-3 to TRBJ1-6; possibly TRBD1 for D (5 bases). The CDR3 loop spans 13 amino acids. The germline V and J ends were trimmed by 6 bases and 5 bases, with 8 bases remaining between them. Germline V lookup: CDR1 ENHRY, CDR2 SYGVKD. The CDR3 nucleotides are TGTGCCATCAGACGCAGGGATAATTCACCCCTCCACTTT. Its protein is CAIRRRDNSPLHF.

This chain links TRBV7-2 with TRBJ2-7, with a weak D call TRBD1 (5 bases). CDR3 size: 12 residues. Germline assignment: CDR1 SGHTA and CDR2 FQGNSA. V lost 2 bases to trimming and J lost 3 bases, with 5 bases between them. The CDR3 protein is CASSLRGYEQYF. CDR3 bases: TGTGCCAGCAGCTTAAGGGGCTACGAGCAGTACTTC.

V and J are TRBV2 and TRBJ2-7; TRBD1 agrees at 8 bases. This CDR3 has 13 amino acids. Germline CDR1 SNHLY, CDR2 FYNNEI. With 7 bases clipped from V and 2 bases from J, the junction kept 4 bases outside the gene matches. CDR3 DNA: TGTGCCAGCATAGGACAGGGCACCTACGAGCAGTACTTC. This gives the protein CASIGQGTYEQYF.